Below, 13 T cell receptor beta chains from the same sample are listed, as sequenced in a study of T cell changes during pregnancy in multiple sclerosis. Only in-frame clones appear in the TCRdb table, and some are missing; sequencing was by immunoSEQ multiplex PCR. The sample yields 40,000 or so clones, 90% to 95% seen once. The material was CD8+ T cells from peripheral blood mononuclear cells, obtained in the third trimester of pregnancy. Every receptor here comes from a female donor with multiple sclerosis, enrolled in a pregnancy study.

The J gene is TRBJ1-5, the V gene TRBV27; D is unresolved. V was cut by 5 bases and J by 6 bases, with 8 bases left in between. Germline lookup yields CDR1 MNHEY and CDR2 SMNVEV (reference sequence). The CDR3 sequence is 12 residues long. CDR3: CASSTLGQPQHF. The CDR3 nucleotides read TGTGCCAGCAGTACGCTCGGTCAGCCCCAGCATTTT.

The CDR3, as DNA: TGTGCCAGCAGTGATGTTCCGTCCTACGAGCAGTACTTC. It encodes CASSDVPSYEQYF. This sequence joins TRBV25-1 and TRBJ2-7; no clear D. The CDR3 has 13 amino acids. The V end lost 3 bases, the J end lost 1 base, and 7 bases lay between the germline ends. In germline, CDR1 is MGHDK, CDR2 SYGVNS.

The chain employs TRBV2 and TRBJ1-2, with a tentative D call TRBD1 (5 bases). The germline CDR1 and CDR2 sequences are SNHLY and FYNNEI. The V gene lost 10 bases and the J gene lost 8 bases, with 14 bases spanning the gap. CDR3 size: 11 residues. In nucleotides, the CDR3 is TGTGCCATAAGGGGCGGTTGGGGCTACACCTTC. Translation: CAIRGGWGYTF.

The V call is TRBV4-1, the J call TRBJ2-1; 7 nucleotides agree with TRBD2. The V segment lost 0 bases and the J segment 7 bases; nucleotides outside the gene matches: 6. Germline V gene lookup returns CDR1 MGHRA and CDR2 YSYEKL. CDR3 length: 15 residues. CDR3 sequence (DNA): TGCGCCAGCAGCCAAGATTGGGGGAGGGGTAATGAGCAGTTCTTC. As protein: CASSQDWGRGNEQFF.

V gene TRBV18 combines with J gene TRBJ2-4; the match to TRBD1 covers 10 bases. The CDR3 totals 13 residues. V shed 5 bases and J 5 bases; nucleotides not matched to a gene: 0. In germline, CDR1 is KGHSH, CDR2 LQKENI. The CDR3 DNA sequence: TGTGCCAGCTCAGGGACAGGGGAAAACATTCAGTACTTC. Its protein is CASSGTGENIQYF. The whole variable domain, remainder taken from reference TRBV18 and TRBJ2-4, is NAGVMQNPRHLVRRRGQEARLRCSPMKGHSHVYWYRQLPEEGLKFMVYLQKENIIDESGMPKERFSAEFPKEGPSILRIQQVVRGDSAAYFCASSGTGENIQYFGAGTRLSVL.

The CDR3 loop is CASRDRVGYNEQFF. The CDR3 DNA reads as TGTGCCAGCAGGGACAGGGTAGGCTACAATGAGCAGTTCTTC. The rearrangement uses TRBV28 and TRBJ2-1; TRBD1 matches at 8 bases. The CDR3 loop spans 14 amino acids. V shed 6 bases and J 3 bases; nucleotides not matched to a gene: 4. Germline-derived CDR1 and CDR2 are MDHEN and SYDVKM.

This clone has a single count. This chain joins TRBV7-9 and TRBJ2-1, with 11 bases aligning to TRBD2. The CDR3 sequence is 16 residues long. Germline-derived CDR1 and CDR2 are SEHNR and FQNEAQ (reference sequence). The junction had 8 bases not matched to a gene; V was cut back by 3 bases and J by 7 bases. The CDR3 DNA reads as TGTGCCAGCAGCTTTTTAGCGGGAGGGCCGGGGAATGAGCAGTTCTTC. Translation gives CASSFLAGGPGNEQFF.

The chain employs TRBV4-1 and TRBJ2-7; 14 bases align to TRBD2. Germline loops: CDR1 MGHRA, CDR2 YSYEKL. The length of the CDR3 is 15 residues. V was pared by 1 base and J by 7 bases, with 3 bases of the junction left unmatched. The CDR3 protein is CASSQGLAGGREQYF. DNA for the CDR3: TGCGCCAGCAGCCAAGGACTAGCGGGAGGGCGAGAGCAGTACTTC.

This rearrangement joins TRBV7-9 to TRBJ2-2, with 7 positions matching TRBD1. V shed 5 bases, J shed 4 bases, and the junction held 13 bases outside the gene matches. The CDR3 totals 17 residues. Germline values: CDR1 SEHNR, CDR2 FQNEAQ (reference sequence). CDR3 protein: CASSTTLGTVGTGELFF. The DNA of the CDR3 is TGTGCCAGCAGCACCACCCTTGGGACAGTCGGCACCGGGGAGCTGTTTTTT.

This clone came up once. V gene TRBV6-6 combines with J gene TRBJ2-7; TRBD2 might be the D (5 bases). The CDR3 is 11 residues long. Trimming left V 8 bases short and J 6 bases short, with 11 bases between. Germline V CDR1 and CDR2: MNHNY, SVGAGI (reference sequence). Here the CDR3 reads CASGSGFEQYF. CDR3 DNA: TGTGCCAGCGGTTCGGGATTCGAGCAGTACTTC.

The chain recombines TRBV6-6 with TRBJ2-1; 8 bases match TRBD2. Germline trimming cut 4 bases from V and 9 bases from J; bases unmatched to any gene: 5. CDR1 is MNHNY, CDR2 SVGAGI, per germline (reference sequence). There are 13 residues in the CDR3. The DNA of the CDR3 is TGTGCCAGCAGTTCCGGGAGGGCCCCTGAGCAGTTCTTC. Its protein product is CASSSGRAPEQFF.

In this sample, this clone turned up a few times. This chain links TRBV15 with TRBJ1-2; TRBD1 might be the D (6 bases). CDR1 is LNHNV, CDR2 YYDKDF, per germline (reference sequence). The V end lost 3 bases, the J end lost 5 bases, and 19 bases lay between the germline ends. The CDR3 spans 16 residues. The CDR3 coding sequence is TGTGCCACCAGCAGGAGGGGAACCGGGACAATTTATGGCTACACCTTC. This codes for CATSRRGTGTIYGYTF.

The rearrangement links TRBV13 to TRBJ1-1; maybe TRBD1 (5 bases). Per germline, CDR1 PRHDT and CDR2 FYEKMQ (reference sequence). CDR3 length: 13 residues. V was cut by 5 bases and J by 1 base, with 8 bases left in between. The CDR3 protein is CASSVTGNTEAFF. The CDR3 bases are TGTGCCAGCAGCGTCACAGGGAACACTGAAGCTTTCTTT.